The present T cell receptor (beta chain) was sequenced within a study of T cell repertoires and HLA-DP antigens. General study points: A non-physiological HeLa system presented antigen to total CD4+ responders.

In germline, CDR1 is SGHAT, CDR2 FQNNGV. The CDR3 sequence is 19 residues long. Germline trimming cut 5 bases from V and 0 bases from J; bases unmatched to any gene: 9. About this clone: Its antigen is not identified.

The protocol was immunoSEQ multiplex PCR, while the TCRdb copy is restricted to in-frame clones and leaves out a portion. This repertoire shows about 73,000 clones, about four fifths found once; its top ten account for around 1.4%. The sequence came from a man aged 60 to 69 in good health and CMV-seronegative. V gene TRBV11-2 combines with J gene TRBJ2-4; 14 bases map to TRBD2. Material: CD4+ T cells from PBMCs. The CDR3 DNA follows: TGTGCCAGCAGCCAATGGACTAGCGGGGGGAATCAAGCCAAAAACATTCAGTACTTC. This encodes CASSQWTSGGNQAKNIQYF.